This T cell receptor beta chain was identified during a study of blood T cell repertoires in COVID-19. In the source study's methods: Amplifying reference gene primers gave estimates of nucleated cell counts. TCRdb's table, derived via immunoSEQ multiplex PCR, lists solely in-frame clones and lacks some. V, J and clone size were drawn from that table, and D and trimming were deduced from the DNA. The sample includes around 80,000 clones, 85% to 90% seen only once; the top ten take about 0.5%. The V segment lost 0 bases and the J segment 4 bases; nucleotides outside the gene matches: 3. The CDR3 extends over 15 amino acids. CDR1 is SGHRS, CDR2 YFSETQ, per germline.

J is TRBJ1-5 and V is TRBV5-1, with TRBD1 identical over 8 bases. The TCR was taken from a man aged 55-75 years with acute or convalescent COVID-19. Sequences were obtained from peripheral blood. The chain's CDR3 is CASSLDRGVNQPQHF. As DNA, the CDR3 is TGCGCCAGCAGCTTGGACAGGGGGGTAAATCAGCCCCAGCATTTT. The variable domain in full, with the rest retrieved from reference TRBV5-1 and TRBJ1-5, is KAGVTQTPRYLIKTRGQQVTLSCSPISGHRSVSWYQQTPGQGLQFLFEYFSETQRNKGNFPGRFSGRQFSNSRSEMNVSTLELGDSALYLCASSLDRGVNQPQHFGDGTRLSIL.